This T cell receptor beta chain appears in the sequencing data of a study of CXCR3-negative and CXCR3-positive naive CD8 T cells. Study-wide context: Roughly 1.5 +/- 0.3 million TRB reads came from each library, giving some 150 million in total. Overall study results and limits: When CXCR3-positive naive cells were set against CXCR3-negative naive cells, the former had more hydrophobic TRB CDR3s.

In regard to this clonotype: Its antigen is unknown.

The TRB cDNA libraries were prepared by 5' RACE with UMI labels. TCRdb reworked the 5' RACE reads into one entry per CDR3 protein, no DNA. Its table records about 150,000 distinct CDR3 sequences. Source material: naive CXCR3+ CD8+ T cells from blood. The subset is: CD45RO-CCR7+CD27+CD95- naive CD8+ T cells expressing CXCR3 (TNR3+). The TCR originated in a human donor in good health. Some clones in this sample may be carry-over from other donors' samples.

The CDR3 here is CASRTRDTYNEQFF. V is TRBV7-6 and J is TRBJ2-1; TCRdb's assignment of TRBD1 cannot be checked, as there is no DNA. There are 14 residues in the CDR3. Germline CDR1 is SGHVS and CDR2 is FNYEAQ.